Listed below are T cell receptor beta chains from one sample, sequenced in a study of shared clonotypes between healthy human individuals. Assay: immunoSEQ multiplex PCR; the TCRdb copy retains only in-frame clones and omits some. This table holds approximately 2.1 million clones, approximately 95% found once. The sample was naive CD4+ T cells from PBMCs. The receptors were gathered from a man between 18 and 29 years old in good health. Some clones in this sample may be carry-over from other donors' samples. The CDR3 runs from the conserved cysteine through the conserved F or W. Each record gives: J gene, V gene, clone size, D gene, CDR3 DNA, CDR3 protein. A D gene is named only where the DNA matches it firmly. A clone size is listed for some rows: how often the clone was seen (once, few, many), or a class if it is expanded.

j_call: TRBJ1-4
v_call: TRBV9
clone_size: -
d_call: -
cdr3_nt: TGTGCCAGCAGCGGAGGAGGACGGAGAAAACTGTTTTTT
cdr3_aa: CASSGGGRRKLFF

j_call: TRBJ1-4
v_call: TRBV4-1
clone_size: -
d_call: -
cdr3_nt: TGCGCCAGCAGCCAGCTCCAGGGTACAACTAATGAAAAACTGTTTTTT
cdr3_aa: CASSQLQGTTNEKLFF

j_call: TRBJ2-5
v_call: TRBV2
clone_size: -
d_call: TRBD1
cdr3_nt: TGTGCCAGTTCAAAGGAGACAGGGGGTGAGACCCAGTACTTC
cdr3_aa: CASSKETGGETQYF

j_call: TRBJ2-7
v_call: TRBV6-1
clone_size: -
d_call: -
cdr3_nt: TGTGCCAGCAGTGGGAGCTTTCCGGTCTTTGCGCAGTACTTC
cdr3_aa: CASSGSFPVFAQYF

j_call: TRBJ2-7
v_call: TRBV7-8
clone_size: -
d_call: -
cdr3_nt: TGTGCCAGCAGCCGGGATCGGTCCTACGAGCAGTACTTC
cdr3_aa: CASSRDRSYEQYF

j_call: TRBJ2-7
v_call: TRBV7-2
clone_size: -
d_call: -
cdr3_nt: TGTGCCAGCAGCTCGGGACGGAACTCCTACGAGCAGTACTTC
cdr3_aa: CASSSGRNSYEQYF

j_call: TRBJ2-7
v_call: TRBV2
clone_size: -
d_call: TRBD2
cdr3_nt: TGTGCCAGCACCCGACTAGCGGGCTACGAGCAGTACTTC
cdr3_aa: CASTRLAGYEQYF

j_call: TRBJ2-3
v_call: TRBV4-1
clone_size: -
d_call: TRBD2
cdr3_nt: TGCGCCAGCACCAAAAATCGGGCTAGCGGGACATACACAGATACGCAGTATTTT
cdr3_aa: CASTKNRASGTYTDTQYF

j_call: TRBJ1-4
v_call: TRBV5-1
clone_size: once
d_call: -
cdr3_nt: TGCGCCAGCAGCCCCCGGATGGGGTCTAATGAAAAACTGTTTTTT
cdr3_aa: CASSPRMGSNEKLFF

j_call: TRBJ2-1
v_call: TRBV19
clone_size: -
d_call: -
cdr3_nt: TGTGCCAGTAGTCTAGGGGCCTCCTACAATGAGCAGTTCTTC
cdr3_aa: CASSLGASYNEQFF

j_call: TRBJ1-1
v_call: TRBV6-5
clone_size: -
d_call: -
cdr3_nt: TGTGCCAGCAGTTACTCGCGGAGGGGCGACACTGAAGCTTTCTTT
cdr3_aa: CASSYSRRGDTEAFF

j_call: TRBJ1-5
v_call: TRBV7-2
clone_size: -
d_call: -
cdr3_nt: TGTGCCAGCAGCTTTTCCCCGGGGGGCAATCAGCCCCAGCATTTT
cdr3_aa: CASSFSPGGNQPQHF

j_call: TRBJ1-2
v_call: TRBV5-1
clone_size: -
d_call: TRBD1
cdr3_nt: TGCGCCAGCAGGGGACAGGGAATCGGCGGCTACACCTTC
cdr3_aa: CASRGQGIGGYTF

j_call: TRBJ2-3
v_call: TRBV5-1
clone_size: -
d_call: -
cdr3_nt: TGCGCCAGCAGCGGACCTAGCACAGATACGCAGTATTTT
cdr3_aa: CASSGPSTDTQYF

j_call: TRBJ1-4
v_call: TRBV15
clone_size: -
d_call: TRBD1
cdr3_nt: TGTGCCACCAGTTCTAGGTACAGGGGCGTTAATGAAAAACTGTTTTTT
cdr3_aa: CATSSRYRGVNEKLFF

j_call: TRBJ2-2
v_call: TRBV7-6
clone_size: -
d_call: -
cdr3_nt: TGTGCCAGCAGCCCGGCGGGCGGGGAGCTGTTTTTT
cdr3_aa: CASSPAGGELFF

j_call: TRBJ2-5
v_call: TRBV7-2
clone_size: -
d_call: -
cdr3_nt: TGTGCCAGCAGCATAACTAGAAGGGAGACCCAGTACTTC
cdr3_aa: CASSITRRETQYF

j_call: TRBJ2-7
v_call: TRBV28
clone_size: -
d_call: TRBD2
cdr3_nt: TGTGCCAGTTCCAGGCGGGAGGGCGGCGAGCAGTACTTC
cdr3_aa: CASSRREGGEQYF

j_call: TRBJ2-1
v_call: TRBV5-6
clone_size: -
d_call: TRBD1
cdr3_nt: TGTGCCAGCAGCTCATACCCCGGGACAGGGATCAATGAGCAGTTCTTC
cdr3_aa: CASSSYPGTGINEQFF

j_call: TRBJ1-5
v_call: TRBV15
clone_size: -
d_call: -
cdr3_nt: TGTGCCACCAGCAGGGGGGGCAGGGTGGATCAGCCCCAGCATTTT
cdr3_aa: CATSRGGRVDQPQHF

j_call: TRBJ1-1
v_call: TRBV5-1
clone_size: -
d_call: -
cdr3_nt: TGCGCCAGCAGCTTGGCCTTTGTGGGACGCAAAAGGGAAACTGAAGCTTTCTTT
cdr3_aa: CASSLAFVGRKRETEAFF

j_call: TRBJ2-7
v_call: TRBV11-2
clone_size: -
d_call: TRBD2
cdr3_nt: TGTGCCAGCAGCCCCAGACTAGCGGGAAACGCCTACGAGCAGTACTTC
cdr3_aa: CASSPRLAGNAYEQYF

j_call: TRBJ1-1
v_call: TRBV9
clone_size: -
d_call: -
cdr3_nt: TGTGCCAGCAGCGTGGGTTCTAACACTGAAGCTTTCTTT
cdr3_aa: CASSVGSNTEAFF

j_call: TRBJ1-2
v_call: TRBV15
clone_size: -
d_call: -
cdr3_nt: TGTGCCACCAGCAGAGCCTCCCCCATCTATGGCTACACCTTC
cdr3_aa: CATSRASPIYGYTF

j_call: TRBJ1-3
v_call: TRBV5-1
clone_size: -
d_call: -
cdr3_nt: TGCGCCAGCAGCTTGGTGGCGGGTTACGGGAGAAGCTCTGGAAACACCATATATTTT
cdr3_aa: CASSLVAGYGRSSGNTIYF

j_call: TRBJ1-2
v_call: TRBV19
clone_size: -
d_call: -
cdr3_nt: TGTGCCAGTAGCCGCGGTGATAACTATGGCTACACCTTC
cdr3_aa: CASSRGDNYGYTF

j_call: TRBJ2-6
v_call: TRBV29-1
clone_size: -
d_call: -
cdr3_nt: TGCAGCGTTAGCCGCTCTGGGGCCAACGTCCTGACTTTC
cdr3_aa: CSVSRSGANVLTF

j_call: TRBJ2-4
v_call: TRBV28
clone_size: -
d_call: -
cdr3_nt: TGTGCCAGCAGTGCCAAGCGGACTGAAGCCAAAAACATTCAGTACTTC
cdr3_aa: CASSAKRTEAKNIQYF

j_call: TRBJ2-7
v_call: TRBV6-5
clone_size: -
d_call: TRBD1
cdr3_nt: TGTGCCAGCAGCTCCGACAGGGGCGGACCCTACGAGCAGTACTTC
cdr3_aa: CASSSDRGGPYEQYF

j_call: TRBJ2-7
v_call: TRBV11-2
clone_size: once
d_call: -
cdr3_nt: TGTGCCAGCAGCTTAGTTCCTGGTAACTCCTACGAGCAGTACTTC
cdr3_aa: CASSLVPGNSYEQYF

j_call: TRBJ1-1
v_call: TRBV5-1
clone_size: -
d_call: TRBD1
cdr3_nt: TGCGCCAGCAGCCTAGGGACAGGCGAATTGAACACTGAAGCTTTCTTT
cdr3_aa: CASSLGTGELNTEAFF

j_call: TRBJ2-2
v_call: TRBV5-1
clone_size: -
d_call: -
cdr3_nt: TGCGCCAGCAGCTTGGCCGTGGGGAACGGCGGGGAGCTGTTTTTT
cdr3_aa: CASSLAVGNGGELFF

j_call: TRBJ1-5
v_call: TRBV18
clone_size: few
d_call: -
cdr3_nt: TGTGCCAGCTCCCTCAGAGGGCTCAGTAATCAGCCCCAGCATTTT
cdr3_aa: CASSLRGLSNQPQHF

j_call: TRBJ2-1
v_call: TRBV10-1
clone_size: -
d_call: TRBD2
cdr3_nt: TGCGCCAGCAGTGGCCGAGCGGGAGGGTTTTACAATGAGCAGTTCTTC
cdr3_aa: CASSGRAGGFYNEQFF

j_call: TRBJ1-4
v_call: TRBV9
clone_size: once
d_call: -
cdr3_nt: TGTGCCAGCAGCGTAGGGCCCACTAATGAAAAACTGTTTTTT
cdr3_aa: CASSVGPTNEKLFF

j_call: TRBJ2-6
v_call: TRBV5-4
clone_size: -
d_call: -
cdr3_nt: TGTGCCAGCAGCCCGGATAGCTACTCTGGGGCCAACGTCCTGACTTTC
cdr3_aa: CASSPDSYSGANVLTF

j_call: TRBJ2-7
v_call: TRBV27
clone_size: -
d_call: -
cdr3_nt: TGTGCCAGCGCCCGGGGCCCCTTTGGGGAGCAGTACTTC
cdr3_aa: CASARGPFGEQYF

j_call: TRBJ2-1
v_call: TRBV6-1
clone_size: -
d_call: -
cdr3_nt: TGTGCCAGCAGCGGGGAGACGAGCGAGCAGTTCTTC
cdr3_aa: CASSGETSEQFF

j_call: TRBJ1-5
v_call: TRBV19
clone_size: -
d_call: -
cdr3_nt: TGTGCCAGTAGTGCGGGACCAGAACTTTATCAGCCCCAGCATTTT
cdr3_aa: CASSAGPELYQPQHF

j_call: TRBJ1-2
v_call: TRBV28
clone_size: few
d_call: -
cdr3_nt: TGTGCCAGCAGTTTATTGGGTATCGGCTATGGCTACACCTTC
cdr3_aa: CASSLLGIGYGYTF

j_call: TRBJ2-7
v_call: TRBV6-5
clone_size: -
d_call: -
cdr3_nt: TGTGCCAGCAGTTTGAACAGGGCCTCCTACGAGCAGTACTTC
cdr3_aa: CASSLNRASYEQYF

j_call: TRBJ2-3
v_call: TRBV19
clone_size: once
d_call: -
cdr3_nt: TGTGCCAGTAGTACCCTCGGACTGCGCACAGATACGCAGTATTTT
cdr3_aa: CASSTLGLRTDTQYF

j_call: TRBJ1-1
v_call: TRBV6-4
clone_size: -
d_call: -
cdr3_nt: TGTGCCAGCAGCCAAACAGGGATCAGTGAAGCTTTCTTT
cdr3_aa: CASSQTGISEAFF

j_call: TRBJ1-1
v_call: TRBV2
clone_size: once
d_call: TRBD1
cdr3_nt: TGTGCCAGCCGACAGGGGGGCACCATGAACACTGAAGCTTTCTTT
cdr3_aa: CASRQGGTMNTEAFF

j_call: TRBJ1-1
v_call: TRBV7-8
clone_size: once
d_call: -
cdr3_nt: TGTGCCAGCAGCACTAGGCCCCAGACAGCCGAAGCTTTCTTT
cdr3_aa: CASSTRPQTAEAFF

j_call: TRBJ2-5
v_call: TRBV9
clone_size: -
d_call: -
cdr3_nt: TGTGCCAGCAGCGTAGAGGGCTCGCCAAAGGAGACCCAGTACTTC
cdr3_aa: CASSVEGSPKETQYF

j_call: TRBJ2-5
v_call: TRBV5-1
clone_size: -
d_call: TRBD1
cdr3_nt: TGCGCCAGCAGCCCAATGGGGACAGGGAAGGAGACCCAGTACTTC
cdr3_aa: CASSPMGTGKETQYF

j_call: TRBJ2-7
v_call: TRBV6-5
clone_size: -
d_call: -
cdr3_nt: TGTGCCAGCAGTCCCCATAGACAGGTCTACGAGCAGTACTTC
cdr3_aa: CASSPHRQVYEQYF

j_call: TRBJ2-7
v_call: TRBV5-1
clone_size: -
d_call: -
cdr3_nt: TGCGCCAGCAGCTTGAGGCTGTCTTCGAGTTACGAGCAGTACTTC
cdr3_aa: CASSLRLSSSYEQYF

j_call: TRBJ1-5
v_call: TRBV19
clone_size: -
d_call: -
cdr3_nt: TGTGCCAGTAGTTCGGTATTCTGGTTGAGCAATCAGCCCCAGCATTTT
cdr3_aa: CASSSVFWLSNQPQHF

j_call: TRBJ2-7
v_call: TRBV7-8
clone_size: -
d_call: -
cdr3_nt: TGTGCCAGCAGCTTAGTGCGAGGGGTCGAGCAGTACTTC
cdr3_aa: CASSLVRGVEQYF

j_call: TRBJ2-1
v_call: TRBV6-4
clone_size: -
d_call: TRBD2
cdr3_nt: TGTGCCAGCAGTGGTAGCGGGGGTTCTCCAACCGCTGAGCAGTTCTTC
cdr3_aa: CASSGSGGSPTAEQFF

j_call: TRBJ2-1
v_call: TRBV15
clone_size: -
d_call: -
cdr3_nt: TGTGCCACCAGCAGATTCCAGGGGTCCGAGAATGAGCAGTTCTTC
cdr3_aa: CATSRFQGSENEQFF

j_call: TRBJ2-3
v_call: TRBV5-4
clone_size: -
d_call: TRBD2
cdr3_nt: TGTGCCAGCAGGGTAGCGGGAGGTAGGGCAGATACGCAGTATTTT
cdr3_aa: CASRVAGGRADTQYF

j_call: TRBJ2-2
v_call: TRBV5-1
clone_size: -
d_call: -
cdr3_nt: TGCGCCAGCAGCCAAGGGACCTCACAAGGGGAGCTGTTTTTT
cdr3_aa: CASSQGTSQGELFF